This TCR beta chain was recorded in a study of T cell responses to AZD1222 COVID-19 vaccine. The protocol was immunoSEQ multiplex PCR, while the TCRdb copy is restricted to in-frame clones and leaves out a portion. The data contain about 86,000 clones, around nine tenths of them singletons. Losses at the gene ends were 7 bases for V and 8 bases for J; bases not matched to a gene: 13. This CDR3 region has 15 residues. CDR1 is LGHDT, CDR2 YNNKEL, per germline (reference sequence). The sequence was obtained from an adult in good health. The chain links TRBV3-1 (or the pseudogene TRBV3-2) to TRBJ1-2; 10 nucleotides match TRBD1. Source: peripheral blood, taken on day 0 of AZD1222 vaccination. CDR3 in DNA: TGTGCCAGCACCAAAACCCAGGGACAGGGGTTCGGCTACACCTTC. As protein: CASTKTQGQGFGYTF.